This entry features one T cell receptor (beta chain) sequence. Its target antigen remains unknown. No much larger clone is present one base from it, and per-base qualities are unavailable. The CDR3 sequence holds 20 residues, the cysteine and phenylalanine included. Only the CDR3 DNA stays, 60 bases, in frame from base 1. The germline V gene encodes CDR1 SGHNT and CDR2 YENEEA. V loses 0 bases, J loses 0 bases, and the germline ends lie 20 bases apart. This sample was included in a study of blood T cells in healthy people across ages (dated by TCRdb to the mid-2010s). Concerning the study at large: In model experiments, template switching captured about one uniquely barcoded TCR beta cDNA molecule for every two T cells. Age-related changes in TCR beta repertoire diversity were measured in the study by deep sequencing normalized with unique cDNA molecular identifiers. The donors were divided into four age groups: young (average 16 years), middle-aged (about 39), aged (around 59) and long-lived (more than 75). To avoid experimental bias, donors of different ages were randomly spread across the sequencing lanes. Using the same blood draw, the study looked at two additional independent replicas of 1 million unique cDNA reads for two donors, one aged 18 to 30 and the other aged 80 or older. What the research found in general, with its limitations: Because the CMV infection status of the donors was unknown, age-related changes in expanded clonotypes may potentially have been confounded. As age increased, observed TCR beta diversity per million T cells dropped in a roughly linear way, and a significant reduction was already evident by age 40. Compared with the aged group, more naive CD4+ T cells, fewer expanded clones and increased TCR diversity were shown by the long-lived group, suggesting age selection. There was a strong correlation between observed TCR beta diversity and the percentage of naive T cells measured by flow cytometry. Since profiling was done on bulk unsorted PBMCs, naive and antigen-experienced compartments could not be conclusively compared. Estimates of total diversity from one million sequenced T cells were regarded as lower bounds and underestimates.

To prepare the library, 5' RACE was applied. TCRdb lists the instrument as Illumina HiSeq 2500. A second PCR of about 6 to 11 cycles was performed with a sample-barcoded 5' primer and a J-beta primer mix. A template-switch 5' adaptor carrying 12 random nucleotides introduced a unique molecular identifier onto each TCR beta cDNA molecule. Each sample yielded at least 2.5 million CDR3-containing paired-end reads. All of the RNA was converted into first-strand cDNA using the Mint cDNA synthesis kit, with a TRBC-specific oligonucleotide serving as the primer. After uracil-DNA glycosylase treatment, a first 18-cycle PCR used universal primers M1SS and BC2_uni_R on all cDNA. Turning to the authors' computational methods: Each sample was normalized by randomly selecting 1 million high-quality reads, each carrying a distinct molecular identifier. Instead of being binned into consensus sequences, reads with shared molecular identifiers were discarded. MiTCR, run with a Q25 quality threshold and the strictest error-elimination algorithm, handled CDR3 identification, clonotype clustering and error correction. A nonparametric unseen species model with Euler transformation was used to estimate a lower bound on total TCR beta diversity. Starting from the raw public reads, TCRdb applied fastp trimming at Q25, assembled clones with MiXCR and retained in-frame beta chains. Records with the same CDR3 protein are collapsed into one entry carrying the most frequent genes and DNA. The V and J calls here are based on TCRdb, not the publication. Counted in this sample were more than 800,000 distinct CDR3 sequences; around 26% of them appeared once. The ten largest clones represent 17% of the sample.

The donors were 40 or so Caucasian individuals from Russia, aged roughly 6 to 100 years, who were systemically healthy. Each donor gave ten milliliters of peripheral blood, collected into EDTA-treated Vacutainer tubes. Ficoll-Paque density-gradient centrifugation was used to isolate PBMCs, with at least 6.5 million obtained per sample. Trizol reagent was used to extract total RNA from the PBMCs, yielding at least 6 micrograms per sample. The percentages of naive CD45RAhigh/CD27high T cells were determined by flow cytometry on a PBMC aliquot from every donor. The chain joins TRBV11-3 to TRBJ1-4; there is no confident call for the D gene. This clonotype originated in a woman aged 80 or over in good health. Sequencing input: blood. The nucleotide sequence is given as TGTGCCAGCAGCTTAGATCACACGGAGTTACGCTCTGCAACTAATGAAAAACTGTTTTTT. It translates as CASSLDHTELRSATNEKLFF. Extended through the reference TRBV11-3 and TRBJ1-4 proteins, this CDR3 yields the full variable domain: EAGVVQSPRYKIIEKKQPVAFWCNPISGHNTLYWYLQNLGQGPELLIRYENEEAVDDSQLPKDRFSAERLKGVDSTLKIQPAELGDSAVYLCASSLDHTELRSATNEKLFFGSGTQLSVL.